Sequencing of this T cell receptor (beta chain) was carried out in a study of patients and donors after allogeneic stem cell transplantation. This clonotype was counted a few times. CDR3 length: 15 amino acids. The germline V gene has CDR1 SGHNT and CDR2 YYREEE (reference sequence). Trimming took 4 bases from V and 0 from J, leaving 13 bases between them. TCRdb recomputed calls from the RT-PCR reads with MiXCR, one row per CDR3 protein. Of about 960,000 distinct CDR3 sequences listed, about 20% were seen once; the top ten hold 5% to 7.5%. Specimen: blood, either unsorted or a sorted T cell fraction (not recorded which). The V call is TRBV5-4, the J call TRBJ1-1; D might be TRBD1 (5 bases). The clonotype comes from a human donor who was either an allogeneic HSCT recipient or a stem cell or donor lymphocyte infusion donor (not recorded which). It is not recorded whose cells these are; they may come from a transplant donor. CDR3: CASSPSGGLNTEAFF. CDR3 coding DNA: TGTGCCAGCAGCCCTAGTGGGGGGTTGAACACTGAAGCTTTCTTT.